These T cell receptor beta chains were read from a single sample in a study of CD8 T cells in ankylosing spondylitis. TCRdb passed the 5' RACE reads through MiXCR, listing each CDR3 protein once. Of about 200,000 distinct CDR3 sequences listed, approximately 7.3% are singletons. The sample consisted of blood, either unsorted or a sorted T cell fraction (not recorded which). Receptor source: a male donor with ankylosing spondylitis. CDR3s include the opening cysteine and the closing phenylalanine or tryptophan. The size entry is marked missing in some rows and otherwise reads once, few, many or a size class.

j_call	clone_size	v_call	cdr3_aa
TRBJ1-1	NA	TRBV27	CASSFVGGHTEAFF
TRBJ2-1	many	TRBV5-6	CASSLGLASSYNEQFF
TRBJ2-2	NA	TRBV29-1	CSVGRPNTGELFF
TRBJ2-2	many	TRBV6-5	CASSYLILRESGELFF
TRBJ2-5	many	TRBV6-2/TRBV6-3	CASKDEGAQTQYF
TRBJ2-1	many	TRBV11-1	CASSLDSGSAYNEQFF
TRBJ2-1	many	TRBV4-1	CASSQQAPRGEQFF
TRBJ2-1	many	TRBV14	CASSFIQGKNEQFF
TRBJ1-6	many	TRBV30	CAWSPGTDNLHF
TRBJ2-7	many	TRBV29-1	CSVVASGTYEQYF
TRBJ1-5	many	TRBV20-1	CSARELAGTGNQPQHF
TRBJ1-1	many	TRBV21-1	CASSKSDRGRRLLNTEAFF
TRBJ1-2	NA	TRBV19	CASSIASYGYTF
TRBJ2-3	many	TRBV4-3	CASSQEGNRGPDTQYF
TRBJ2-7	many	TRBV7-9	CASSSPSTGVAYEQYF